Below are 5 T cell receptor beta chains sequenced from a single sample in a study of cytomegalovirus exposure and HLA in healthy donors. A multiplex PCR was run with 60 Vbeta primers and 13 Jbeta primers. Sequencing was performed with immunoSEQ multiplex PCR; in TCRdb, only in-frame clones are kept and a portion is missing. The sample contains tens of thousands of clones, approximately 82% of which appear only once. The sequenced sample was PBMCs. These receptor sequences come from a man aged 50 or older in good health and CMV-seronegative.

CDR3 coding DNA: TGTGCCATCAGTGAGTCGACGTATAGCGGGGGGCTCTCCTACGAGCAGTACTTC. This encodes CAISESTYSGGLSYEQYF. The chain uses TRBV10-3 and TRBJ2-7; 10 bases match TRBD2. The CDR3 covers 18 residues. The V gene end was trimmed by 0 bases and the J gene end by 0 bases; junction bases not matched to a gene: 8. The germline CDR1 and CDR2 sequences are ENHRY and SYGVKD.

CDR3 in amino acids: CASSNLWGGMNTEAFF. The CDR3 DNA sequence: TGTGCCAGCAGTAACCTATGGGGGGGCATGAACACTGAAGCTTTCTTT. This chain links TRBV7-6 with TRBJ1-1, with D maybe TRBD1 (6 bases). The ends were cut back, 6 bases at V and 0 bases at J, with 17 bases in the middle. This CDR3 spans 16 amino acids. Per germline, CDR1 SGHVS and CDR2 FNYEAQ.

The chain joins TRBV5-1 to TRBJ2-7, with 9 bases identical to TRBD1. V dropped 1 base and J dropped 6; count of bases not matched to a gene: 8. Per the germline V gene, CDR1 is SGHRS and CDR2 is YFSETQ. The CDR3 runs to 15 residues. CDR3 nucleotides: TGCGCCAGCAGCTTGTCCGGACAGGGGAGTCGCGAGCAGTACTTC. Amino acids: CASSLSGQGSREQYF.

This chain links TRBV6-1 with TRBJ1-2; D is perhaps TRBD1 (5 bases). CDR3 length: 12 amino acids. Germline V CDR1 and CDR2: MNHNS, SASEGT. V was cut by 1 base and J by 5 bases, with 5 bases left in between. The CDR3, as DNA: TGTGCCAGCAGTGAAGGGACATATGGCTACACCTTC. Protein: CASSEGTYGYTF.

This clone rates as medium-sized (0.01 to 0.1%). The chain is built from TRBV6-1 and TRBJ1-4, with 7 bases aligning to TRBD1. The CDR3 length is 14 residues. With V trimmed by 1 base and J by 7 bases, 3 bases remained unmatched. Germline CDR1 is MNHNS and CDR2 is SASEGT. This chain's CDR3 is CASSEGQGFEKLFF. CDR3 bases: TGTGCCAGCAGTGAAGGACAGGGTTTTGAAAAACTGTTTTTT.